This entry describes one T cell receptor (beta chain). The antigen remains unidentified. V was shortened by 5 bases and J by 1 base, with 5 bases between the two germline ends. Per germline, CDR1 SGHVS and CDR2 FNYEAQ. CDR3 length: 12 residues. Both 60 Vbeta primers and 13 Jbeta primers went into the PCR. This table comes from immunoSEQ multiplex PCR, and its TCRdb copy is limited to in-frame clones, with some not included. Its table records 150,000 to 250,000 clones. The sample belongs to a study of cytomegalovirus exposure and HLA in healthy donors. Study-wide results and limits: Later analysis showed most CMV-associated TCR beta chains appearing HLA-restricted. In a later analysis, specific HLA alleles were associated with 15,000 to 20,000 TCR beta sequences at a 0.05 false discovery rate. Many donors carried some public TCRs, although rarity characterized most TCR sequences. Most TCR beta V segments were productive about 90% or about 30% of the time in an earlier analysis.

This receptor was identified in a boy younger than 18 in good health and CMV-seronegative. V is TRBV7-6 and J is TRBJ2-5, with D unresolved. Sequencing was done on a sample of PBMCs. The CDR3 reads CASSPSQETQYF. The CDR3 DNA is TGTGCCAGCAGCCCTTCCCAAGAGACCCAGTACTTC. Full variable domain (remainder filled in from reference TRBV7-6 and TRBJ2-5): GAGVSQSPRYKVTKRGQDVALRCDPISGHVSLYWYRQALGQGPEFLTYFNYEAQQDKSGLPNDRFSAERPEGSISTLTIQRTEQRDSAMYRCASSPSQETQYFGPGTRLLVL.